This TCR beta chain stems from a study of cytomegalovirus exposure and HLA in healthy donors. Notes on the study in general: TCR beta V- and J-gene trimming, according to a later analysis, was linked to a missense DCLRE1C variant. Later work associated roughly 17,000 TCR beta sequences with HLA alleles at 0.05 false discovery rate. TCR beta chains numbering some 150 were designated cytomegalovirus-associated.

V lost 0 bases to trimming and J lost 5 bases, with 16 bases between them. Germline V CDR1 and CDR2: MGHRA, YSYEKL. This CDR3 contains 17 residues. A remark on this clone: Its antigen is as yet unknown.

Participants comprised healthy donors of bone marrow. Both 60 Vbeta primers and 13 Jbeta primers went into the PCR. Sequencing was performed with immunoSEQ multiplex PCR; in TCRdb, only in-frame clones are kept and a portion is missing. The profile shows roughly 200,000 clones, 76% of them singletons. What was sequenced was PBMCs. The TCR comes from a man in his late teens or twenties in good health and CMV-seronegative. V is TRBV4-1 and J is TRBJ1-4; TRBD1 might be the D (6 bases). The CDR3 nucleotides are TGCGCCAGCAGCCAAGATGGCAGGGGCTTGGGGAATGAAAAACTGTTTTTT. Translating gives CASSQDGRGLGNEKLFF.